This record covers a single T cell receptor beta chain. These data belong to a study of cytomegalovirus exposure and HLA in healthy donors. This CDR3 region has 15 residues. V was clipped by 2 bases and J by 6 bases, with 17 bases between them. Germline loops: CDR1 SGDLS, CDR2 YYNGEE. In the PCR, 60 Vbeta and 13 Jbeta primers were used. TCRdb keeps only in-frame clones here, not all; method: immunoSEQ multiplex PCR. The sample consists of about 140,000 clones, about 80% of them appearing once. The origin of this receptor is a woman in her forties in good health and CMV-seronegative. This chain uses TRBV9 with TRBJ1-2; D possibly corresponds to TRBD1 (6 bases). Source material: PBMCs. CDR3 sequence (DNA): TGTGCCAGCAGCGTCCCCACCCAGGGGAGGGATGGCTACACCTTC. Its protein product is CASSVPTQGRDGYTF.